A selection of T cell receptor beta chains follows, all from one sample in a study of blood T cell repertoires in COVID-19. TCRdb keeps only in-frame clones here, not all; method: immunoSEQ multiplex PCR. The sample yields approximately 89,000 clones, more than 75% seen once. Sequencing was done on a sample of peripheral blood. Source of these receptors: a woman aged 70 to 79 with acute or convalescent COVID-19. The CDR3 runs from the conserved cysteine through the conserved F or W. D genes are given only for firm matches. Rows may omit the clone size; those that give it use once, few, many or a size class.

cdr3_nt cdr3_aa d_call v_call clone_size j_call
TGTGCCAGCAGGCCCGCCATGGGGGGTCATTCTGAAAAACTGTTTTTT CASRPAMGGHSEKLFF - TRBV28 - TRBJ1-4
TGTGCCAGCAGTGCGACTAGCGGGGGTCTGGGGACCCAGTACTTC CASSATSGGLGTQYF TRBD2 TRBV2 - TRBJ2-5
TGTGCCAGCAGCTTAGCGAGACTAGCGGGAGGCGGGGCCTACAATGAGCAGTTCTTC CASSLARLAGGGAYNEQFF TRBD2 TRBV7-2 - TRBJ2-1
TGTGCCAGCAGCGTAGCTACAGGGGGCGGCACAGATACGCAGTATTTT CASSVATGGGTDTQYF TRBD1 TRBV9 few TRBJ2-3
TGTGCCAGCAGCTTTCCTGGGGAGCTGTTTTTT CASSFPGELFF - TRBV11-2 - TRBJ2-2
TGTGCCACCAGTGATTCTTTTAGGAGCTCTAGCACAGATACGCAGTATTTT CATSDSFRSSSTDTQYF - TRBV24-1 - TRBJ2-3
TGTGCCAGCAGCTTAGCCCCTGGGAGGGAGACCCAGTACTTC CASSLAPGRETQYF - TRBV11-2 once TRBJ2-5
TGTGCCAGCAGCTTAGATCAGGGGAGGAACACTGAAGCTTTCTTT CASSLDQGRNTEAFF - TRBV7-6 - TRBJ1-1
TGTGCCAGCAGTGAGGACGACAGCACCGGGGAGCTGTTTTTT CASSEDDSTGELFF - TRBV6-1 - TRBJ2-2
TGTGCCAGTAGTATAGGGGCAGGGGGCTCCTACAATGAGCAGTTCTTC CASSIGAGGSYNEQFF TRBD1 TRBV19 once TRBJ2-1